Below, one T cell receptor (beta chain) is given with its context. The table lists this clonotype with a few counts. No cognate antigen has been identified for it. No base qualities exist here, and no much larger clone lies one base off it. The CDR3 covers 14 residues, taking in both the cysteine and the phenylalanine. Only CDR3 DNA remains: 42 bases, in frame from the first base. Trimming costs V 6 bases and J 3 bases, and their ends lie 12 bases apart. The germline V gene supplies CDR1 MNHEY and CDR2 SVGAGI. This entry is derived from a study of T cell repertoires in cytomegalovirus infection (dated by TCRdb to between 2018 and 2021). Background for the entire study: Donor HLA type was relevant to the analysis, as public TCR beta signatures indicated carriage of CMV infection together with the matching HLA type. The paper's findings and limits, for the study overall: In the ex vivo response, HLA-C-restricted CMV-specific TCR beta clonotypes were dominant, and in two of eight donors the single most frequent clonotype came from this HLA-C-restricted group. In both this cohort and an independent roughly 350-donor cohort, the cumulative frequency of public TCR beta family members distinguished carriers of CMV infection plus the relevant HLA type.

Sequenced using an Illumina HiSeq 1500. The raw public data were reprocessed by TCRdb itself: fastp quality trimming at Q25, MiXCR clonotype calling, in-frame beta chains only. One record per CDR3 amino acid sequence lists the most common genes and DNA. This sample gives some 600,000 distinct CDR3 sequences in total; roughly 26% of them show up just once. The ten largest clonotypes hold less than 10% of the sample. The receptor was isolated from a human donor in good health (CMV status not recorded). Some clones in this sample may be carry-over from other donors' samples. The sequence joins TRBV6-5 to TRBJ2-4; 6 matching bases give a weak D call of TRBD1. Input material: CD8+ T cells from PBMCs. The CDR3 protein sequence reads: CASSPRGGKNIQYF. Read as DNA, the sequence is TGTGCCAGCAGCCCCAGGGGTGGCAAAAACATTCAGTACTTC.